The 30 T cell receptor beta chains reported below all come from one sample, sequenced in a study of blood T cells in healthy people across ages. A J-beta primer mix and a sample-barcoded 5' primer were used in a second PCR of roughly 7 to 12 cycles. One entry per CDR3 protein results from TCRdb running MiXCR on the 5' RACE reads. The table lists some 1.5 million distinct CDR3 sequences, roughly 28% of them singletons. The sample taken for sequencing was blood. These receptors originate from a woman in her 30s in good health.

The chain employs TRBV29-1 and TRBJ1-2; TRBD1 matches 9 bases. This CDR3 contains 14 residues. The germline V gene encodes CDR1 SQVTM and CDR2 ANQGSEA. V lost 7 bases, J lost 0 bases, and 6 bases stayed unmatched. CDR3 nucleotides: TGCAGCGCGGGGACAGGGCGAACTAACTATGGCTACACCTTC. It encodes CSAGTGRTNYGYTF.

About this clonotype itself: No conserved phenylalanine or tryptophan ends this CDR3, so it is likely a read error. This chain links TRBV25-1 with TRBJ2-5; no firm D call. Trimming left V 2 bases short and J 2 bases short, with 12 bases between. Germline V gives CDR1 MGHDK, CDR2 SYGVNS. This CDR3 has 15 residues. Here the CDR3 DNA reads TGTGCCAGCAGTGAAGCCGCAGGCGGTCAAGAGACCCAGTACTGC. It yields the protein CASSEAAGGQETQYC.

In its sample, this clonotype was seen many times. The V gene is TRBV10-3, the J gene TRBJ2-5, with D maybe TRBD1 (6 bases). CDR1 ENHRY and CDR2 SYGVKD come from the germline V gene. V gave up 4 bases and J gave up 1 base, with 10 bases separating them. The CDR3 totals 14 residues. The CDR3 here is CAISGQTGQETQYF. As DNA, the CDR3 is TGTGCCATCAGTGGTCAGACAGGCCAAGAGACCCAGTACTTC.

Details on this clonotype: This clone may be a read error of a much larger clone one base away. The chain combines TRBV28 with TRBJ2-7, with 9 bases aligning to TRBD1. The germline V gene encodes CDR1 MDHEN and CDR2 SYDVKM. This CDR3 spans 16 amino acids. Trimming removed 11 bases from V and 3 bases from J; junction bases left unmatched: 17. The CDR3 is CAANPAGTGKVYEQYF. The CDR3 DNA reads TGTGCCGCCAACCCAGCCGGGACAGGGAAGGTCTACGAGCAGTACTTC.

CDR3 sequence reads: CSARVRDRGADTQYF. The CDR3 DNA reads as TGCAGTGCTAGAGTTAGGGACAGGGGTGCAGATACGCAGTATTTT. The chain carries TRBV20-1 and TRBJ2-3; 10 nucleotides match TRBD1. Germline loops: CDR1 DFQATT, CDR2 SNEGSKA (reference sequence). V lost 1 base and J lost 4; bases outside the gene matches: 5. The CDR3 loop spans 15 amino acids.

The sample holds many counts of this clonotype. V gene TRBV20-1 combines with J gene TRBJ1-2; tentative D call: TRBD1 (6 bases). The CDR3 covers 12 residues. Germline assignment: CDR1 DFQATT and CDR2 SNEGSKA (reference sequence). Trimming shortened V by 1 base and J by 8 bases, and 11 bases separated the two germline ends. Here the CDR3 reads CSARAGAGGYTF. CDR3 nucleotide sequence: TGCAGTGCTAGAGCAGGGGCCGGCGGCTACACCTTC.

This clonotype was seen a few times. The chain couples TRBV3-1 to TRBJ2-5; D possibly corresponds to TRBD2 (5 bases). The CDR3 is 14 amino acids. V was trimmed by 2 bases and J by 5 bases, leaving 12 bases between them. Germline lookup yields CDR1 LGHDT and CDR2 YNNKEL (reference sequence). In DNA, the CDR3 is TGTGCCAGCAGCCAAAAAGGACTTCAGGAGACCCAGTACTTC. Encoded protein: CASSQKGLQETQYF.

The gene calls are TRBV12-5 and TRBJ1-5; the D is unclear. The CDR3 sequence is 16 residues long. The V end was cut by 3 bases, the J end by 0 bases, with 12 bases between. CDR1 is LGHNT and CDR2 is FRNRAP in the germline V gene. CDR3 nucleotides: TGTGCTAGTGGTTTAGGATCGGCGTATAGCAATCAGCCCCAGCATTTT. Residues: CASGLGSAYSNQPQHF.

CDR3 nucleotides: TGCAGTGGGGGGATGTCGCGGGGGAGAATCCAAGAGACCCAGTACTTC. Residues: CSGGMSRGRIQETQYF. The gene calls are TRBV20-1 and TRBJ2-5, with TRBD2 identical over 7 bases. CDR3 size: 16 residues. V lost 7 bases and J lost 1; bases outside the gene matches: 15. Germline assignment: CDR1 DFQATT and CDR2 SNEGSKA (reference sequence).

This clonotype was seen only a few times. V and J are TRBV7-3 and TRBJ2-4; no firm D call. Trimming took off 2 bases at V and 8 bases at J, with 10 bases between the two ends. This CDR3 comprises 13 residues. Germline lookup yields CDR1 SGHTA and CDR2 FQGTGA. CDR3 amino acids: CASSLEPQDIQYF. In nucleotides, the CDR3 is TGTGCCAGCAGCTTAGAACCCCAGGACATTCAGTACTTC.

A note on this clonotype: A much larger clone differs from this one at a single base, so this may be a read error. The rearrangement joins TRBV7-2 to TRBJ2-7, with a possible D match to TRBD2 (6 bases). The CDR3 is made up of 13 amino acids. The germline V gene encodes CDR1 SGHTA and CDR2 FQGNSA. The CDR3 region is CAGSQLASHEQYF. DNA for the CDR3: TGTGCCGGCAGCCAACTAGCTTCCCACGAGCAGTACTTC.

The sample holds many counts of this clonotype. The chain combines TRBV20-1 with TRBJ2-7; 9 nucleotides align to TRBD1. This CDR3 comprises 13 residues. Losses at the gene ends were 3 bases for V and 2 bases for J; bases not matched to a gene: 2. Looked up from germline, CDR1 is DFQATT and CDR2 is SNEGSKA (reference sequence). CDR3 region: CSARGTGTYEQYF. The CDR3 coding sequence is TGCAGTGCTAGGGGGACAGGGACCTACGAGCAGTACTTC.

DNA for the CDR3: TGTGCCAGCCGCCGACTCTATCAGGGGCGAGAGACCCAGTACTTC. Translating it yields CASRRLYQGRETQYF. This chain connects TRBV27 to TRBJ2-5, with a tentative D call TRBD1 (6 bases). The CDR3 consists of 15 residues. Between the trimmed V and J ends, which lost 8 bases and 4 bases, there was a span of 20 bases. In germline, CDR1 is MNHEY, CDR2 SMNVEV (reference sequence).

The CDR3 DNA is TGCGCCAGCAGCCAAGGAGAAGGGGGCAAGGTTGAAGCTTTCTTT. Translating it yields CASSQGEGGKVEAFF. The V and J genes are TRBV4-1 and TRBJ1-1; 7 bases line up with TRBD1. CDR1 is MGHRA, CDR2 YSYEKL, per germline. The CDR3 loop spans 15 amino acids. The trim removed 1 base at V and 7 bases at J, leaving 9 bases unmatched.

In its sample, this clonotype was seen many times. This chain connects TRBV28 to TRBJ1-2; TRBD1 aligns across 7 bases. V lost 5 bases to trimming and J lost 5 bases; unmatched junction nucleotides: 5. CDR1 and CDR2 (germline): MDHEN, SYDVKM. The CDR3 length is 13 residues. In DNA form, the CDR3 reads TGTGCCAGCAGTCGGGGACAGTTTTATGGCTACACCTTC. Encoded protein: CASSRGQFYGYTF.

This sequence joins TRBV4-2 and TRBJ2-5; perhaps TRBD2 as D (6 bases). The V and J ends lost 3 bases and 3 bases respectively, with 11 bases between them. Germline values: CDR1 LGHNA, CDR2 YNFKEQ. This CDR3 comprises 14 residues. The CDR3 loop is CASSQYGGEETQYF. Here the CDR3 DNA reads TGTGCCAGCAGCCAGTACGGGGGAGAAGAGACCCAGTACTTC.

The V gene is TRBV5-1, the J gene TRBJ2-1; 7 bases agree with TRBD1. Germline lookup yields CDR1 SGHRS and CDR2 YFSETQ. V dropped 3 bases and J dropped 0; count of bases not matched to a gene: 3. The CDR3 runs 15 residues. CDR3 protein: CASSWGQFSYNEQFF. The CDR3 DNA reads as TGCGCCAGCAGCTGGGGACAGTTCTCCTACAATGAGCAGTTCTTC.

With regard to this clonotype: A much larger clone sits a single nucleotide away, making a read error possible. V gene TRBV10-3 combines with J gene TRBJ2-1; the D gene is possibly TRBD2 (5 bases). In germline, CDR1 is ENHRY, CDR2 SYGVKD. The CDR3 is 15 residues long. The CDR3 DNA reads as TGTGCCACCAGTGAAAGGGAGCCCACCTACAATGAGCAGTTCTTC. Its protein is CATSEREPTYNEQFF.

The table lists this clonotype with many counts. The junction and the germline gene differ at one end; a read error may be behind it. The chain uses TRBV20-1 and TRBJ2-5; no definite D call. This CDR3 contains 14 residues. The germline CDR1 and CDR2 sequences are DFQATT and SNEGSKA (reference sequence). For the CDR3, the DNA is TGCAGTGCTAGAGTGGCAACCGACCAAGAGGCCCAGTACTTC. Its translation: CSARVATDQEAQYF.

This clonotype came up a few times. J is TRBJ2-7 and V is TRBV28; TRBD2 matches at 7 bases. V was pared by 6 bases and J by 2 bases, with 19 bases of the junction left unmatched. Germline CDR1 is MDHEN and CDR2 is SYDVKM. The CDR3 consists of 18 residues. The CDR3 protein is CASSPGGFGEGSTYEQYF. Written as DNA, the CDR3 is TGTGCCAGCAGCCCGGGGGGATTCGGGGAGGGCTCAACCTACGAGCAGTACTTC.

V usage is TRBV15 and J usage is TRBJ1-4; D is possibly TRBD1 (5 bases). CDR1 is LNHNV, CDR2 YYDKDF, per germline (reference sequence). The CDR3 consists of 13 residues. The V and J ends lost 0 bases and 8 bases respectively, with 7 bases between them. The CDR3 loop is CATSREGQEKLFF. In DNA form, the CDR3 reads TGTGCCACCAGCAGAGAGGGGCAGGAAAAACTGTTTTTT.

This clonotype appeared a few times. The chain joins TRBV7-2 to TRBJ2-1; 9 bases are a match to TRBD2. J was trimmed by 5 bases and V by 5 bases; bases with no gene match: 7. The length of the CDR3 is 15 residues. Per germline, CDR1 SGHTA and CDR2 FQGNSA. For the CDR3, the DNA is TGTGCCAGCAGCCAGCCTAGCGGGGCCCACAATGAGCAGTTCTTC. This codes for CASSQPSGAHNEQFF.

In this sample, this clonotype turned up many times. Because the CDR3's place on the DNA is in doubt, the DNA is left out and the CDR3 is given as listed by TCRdb. J is TRBJ2-7 and V is TRBV7-3; the table's TRBD1 call for D was not verified on the DNA. CDR1 SGHTA and CDR2 FQGTGA come from the germline V gene. The CDR3 is made up of 16 amino acids, end residues included. The CDR3 is CASSLNSGQGSIEQYF.

This clonotype was found a few times. V is TRBV7-8 and J is TRBJ2-5; D may be TRBD1 (6 bases). The CDR3 length is 15 residues. In germline, CDR1 is SGHVS, CDR2 FQNEAQ. V was pared by 5 bases and J by 2 bases, with 15 bases between. This CDR3 reads CASSLNRALQETQYF. In DNA form, the CDR3 reads TGTGCCAGCAGCCTAAACAGGGCCCTACAAGAGACCCAGTACTTC.

This clonotype came up a few times. The V gene is TRBV7-2, the J gene TRBJ2-1; 9 bases agree with TRBD2. J lost 6 bases, V lost 7 bases, and 7 bases had no gene match. Per the germline V gene, CDR1 is SGHTA and CDR2 is FQGNSA. This CDR3 region has 14 residues. The CDR3 DNA is TGTGCCAGCACATTAGGCGGGAGGGGCAATGAGCAGTTCTTC. Translation gives CASTLGGRGNEQFF.

This clonotype was detected many times. The rearrangement links TRBV6-1 to TRBJ2-4; 7 nucleotides align to TRBD1. J was trimmed by 6 bases and V by 3 bases; bases with no gene match: 8. Germline values: CDR1 MNHNS, CDR2 SASEGT. The CDR3 has 15 amino acids. This chain's CDR3 is CASSEPGTDRNIQYF. The CDR3 DNA reads TGTGCCAGCAGTGAGCCCGGGACAGATAGAAACATTCAGTACTTC.

In its sample, this clonotype was seen many times. The gene calls are TRBV12-3 or TRBV12-4 and TRBJ2-1; 9 bases fit TRBD2. The CDR3 length is 17 residues. J lost 0 bases, V lost 2 bases, and 5 bases had no gene match. The CDR3 nucleotides are TGTGCCAGCAGTTTAAGGGGCGGGAGGGTCTCCTACAATGAGCAGTTCTTC. Translated, it gives CASSLRGGRVSYNEQFF.

This clonotype was observed a few times. CDR3 residues: CSARIGAYSNQPQHF. CDR3 coding DNA: TGCAGTGCTAGAATTGGCGCTTATAGCAATCAGCCCCAGCATTTT. This sequence joins TRBV20-1 and TRBJ1-5; the D is unclear. Germline V gene lookup returns CDR1 DFQATT and CDR2 SNEGSKA (reference sequence). V lost 2 bases to trimming and J lost 0 bases, with 11 bases between them. CDR3 length: 15 residues.

The chain has TRBV19 and TRBJ1-4; D is unresolved. V was clipped by 10 bases and J by 8 bases, with 17 bases between them. The CDR3 is 13 amino acids. Germline V gives CDR1 LNHDA, CDR2 SQIVND (reference sequence). For the CDR3, the DNA is TGTGCCACCCAAAGGAAGGTCGAGGAAAAACTGTTTTTT. This gives the protein CATQRKVEEKLFF.

The rearrangement uses TRBV7-2 and TRBJ2-1, with 12 bases lining up with TRBD2. Per germline, CDR1 SGHTA and CDR2 FQGNSA. The V segment lost 0 bases and the J segment 9 bases; nucleotides outside the gene matches: 6. This CDR3 is 16 amino acids long. The CDR3 DNA reads as TGTGCCAGCAGCTTAGCAGGACTAGCGGGGCTAGTTGAGCAGTTCTTC. Its protein product is CASSLAGLAGLVEQFF. Filled out from reference TRBV7-2 and TRBJ2-1, the complete variable domain reads GAGVSQSPSNKVTEKGKDVELRCDPISGHTALYWYRQSLGQGLEFLIYFQGNSAPDKSGLPSDRFSAERTGGSVSTLTIQRTQQEDSAVYLCASSLAGLAGLVEQFFGPGTRLTVL.